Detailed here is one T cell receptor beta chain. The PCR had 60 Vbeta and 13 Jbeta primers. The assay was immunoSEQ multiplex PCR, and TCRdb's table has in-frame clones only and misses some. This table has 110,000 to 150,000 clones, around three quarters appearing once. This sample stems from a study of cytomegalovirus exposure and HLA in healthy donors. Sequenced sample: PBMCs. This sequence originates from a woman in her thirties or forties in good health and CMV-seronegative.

CDR3 in amino acids: CASFEGLAGPRVREQYF. Here the CDR3 DNA reads TGTGCCAGCTTCGAGGGACTAGCGGGGCCTCGGGTGCGAGAGCAGTACTTC. The V and J genes are TRBV2 and TRBJ2-7, with 13 positions matching TRBD2. The CDR3 extends over 17 amino acids. V shed 8 bases and J 7 bases; nucleotides not matched to a gene: 17. Germline values: CDR1 SNHLY, CDR2 FYNNEI.